The subject of this entry is one T cell receptor (beta chain). The sample is drawn from a study of T cell responses to AZD1222 COVID-19 vaccine. TCRdb keeps only in-frame clones here, not all; method: immunoSEQ multiplex PCR. The repertoire holds fewer than 150,000 clones, with around nine tenths as singletons. From germline, CDR1 is MNHEY and CDR2 SVGAGI. The V gene lost 5 bases and the J gene lost 7 bases, with 15 bases spanning the gap. The length of the CDR3 is 14 residues. The sample consisted of peripheral blood, taken on day 0 of AZD1222 vaccination. The chain links TRBV6-5 to TRBJ2-4; perhaps D is TRBD1 or TRBD2 (5 bases each). The receptor was derived from an adult in good health. The CDR3 coding sequence is TGTGCCAGCAGTACTCGGGACGCCAGGAACATTCAGTACTTC. Translating it yields CASSTRDARNIQYF.